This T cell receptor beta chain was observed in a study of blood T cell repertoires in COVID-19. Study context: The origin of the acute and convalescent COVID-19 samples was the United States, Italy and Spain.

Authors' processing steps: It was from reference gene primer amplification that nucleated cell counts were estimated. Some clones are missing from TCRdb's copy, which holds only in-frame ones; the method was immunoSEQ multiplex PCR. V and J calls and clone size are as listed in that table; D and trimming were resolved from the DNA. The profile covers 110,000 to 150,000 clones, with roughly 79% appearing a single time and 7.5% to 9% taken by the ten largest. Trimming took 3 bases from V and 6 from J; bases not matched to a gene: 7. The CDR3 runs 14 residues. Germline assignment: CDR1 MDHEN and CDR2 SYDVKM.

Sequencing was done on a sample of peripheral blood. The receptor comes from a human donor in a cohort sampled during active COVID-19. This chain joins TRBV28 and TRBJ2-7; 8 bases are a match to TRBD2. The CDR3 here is CASSFGGVSGEQYF. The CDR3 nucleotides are TGTGCCAGCAGTTTCGGGGGGGTAAGTGGCGAGCAGTACTTC.